This T cell receptor (beta chain) appears in the sequencing data of a study of T cell repertoires in cytomegalovirus infection. TCRdb re-derived calls from the reads in MiXCR, one entry per CDR3 protein. Of about 600,000 distinct CDR3 sequences listed, 20% to 25% are singletons. This clonotype was observed at least ten times. Its antigen is undetermined. Regarding the study as a whole: CMV-specific HLA-C-restricted TCR beta clonotypes dominated the ex vivo response. Based on cumulative public TCR beta family frequency, carriers of CMV plus the relevant HLA were identified.

The CDR3 loop spans 16 amino acids. Trimming took off 3 bases at V and 1 base at J, with 15 bases between the two ends. In germline, CDR1 is SGHVS, CDR2 FQNEAQ. This rearrangement joins TRBV7-8 to TRBJ1-1; D uncertain. The sequence was collected from a human donor in good health (CMV status not recorded). Some clones in this sample may be carry-over from other donors' samples. Sequencing input: CD8+ T cells from PBMCs. The CDR3 protein is CASSFSLYDSNTEAFF. For the CDR3, the DNA is TGTGCCAGCAGCTTCTCCCTATACGACTCGAACACTGAAGCTTTCTTT. The full variable domain, rest sourced from reference TRBV7-8 and TRBJ1-1, is GAGVSQSPRYKVAKRGQDVALRCDPISGHVSLFWYQQALGQGPEFLTYFQNEAQLDKSGLPSDRFFAERPEGSVSTLKIQRTQQEDSAVYLCASSFSLYDSNTEAFFGQGTRLTVV.